This T cell receptor (beta chain) was retrieved from a study of a mutant IDH1 vaccine in newly diagnosed glioma. For the study at large: The therapy given earlier, which was standard therapy, consisted of radiotherapy, temozolomide, or both, and most of the patients received both.

Stated time point: week 11, during vaccination. Every vaccination contained 300 ug of the mutant IDH1 20-mer peptide and was paired with topical imiquimod. This clone was recorded only once. The antigen is not known. V lost 1 base and J lost 4, with 9 bases in between. The germline V gene encodes CDR1 LGHNT and CDR2 FRNRAP. This CDR3 contains 14 residues. Libraries were prepared by immunoSEQ multiplex PCR; TCRdb keeps only in-frame clonotypes and omits some of them. The sample shows 100,000 to 150,000 clones, about 80% of them seen only once. This chain links TRBV12-5 with TRBJ2-3; no definite D call. The receptor's source is a man in his forties or fifties with glioma. The sequencing used PBMCs, collected from a glioma patient whose treatment included an IDH1 peptide vaccine. The CDR3 sequence: CASGLGDPADTQYF. CDR3 coding DNA: TGTGCTAGTGGTTTGGGGGATCCAGCAGATACGCAGTATTTT. Together with reference TRBV12-5 and TRBJ2-3, the CDR3 gives the full variable domain: DARVTQTPRHKVTEMGQEVTMRCQPILGHNTVFWYRQTMMQGLELLAYFRNRAPLDDSGMPKDRFSAEMPDATLATLKIQPSEPRDSAVYFCASGLGDPADTQYFGPGTRLTVL.